What follows are 20 T cell receptor beta chains derived from one specimen sequenced in a study of blood T cell repertoires in COVID-19. Assay used: immunoSEQ multiplex PCR; TCRdb lists only in-frame clones, some missing. The data contain more than 20,000 clones, around four fifths of them singletons. Sequencing was performed on peripheral blood. The receptors were gathered from a man older than 75 with active or convalescent COVID-19.

This rearrangement joins TRBV6-5 to TRBJ2-7; D might be TRBD2 (6 bases). V was shortened by 8 bases and J by 1 base, with 9 bases between the two germline ends. The CDR3 is made up of 12 amino acids. The V gene's germline CDR1 is MNHEY and CDR2 SVGAGI. This CDR3 is CASGRLSYEQYF. The DNA of the CDR3 is TGTGCCAGCGGGAGGTTATCCTACGAGCAGTACTTC.

This CDR3 is CASSPEPGSGSWDTQYF. For the CDR3, the DNA is TGTGCCAGCTCACCGGAGCCGGGTAGCGGGAGTTGGGATACGCAGTATTTT. The rearrangement joins TRBV18 to TRBJ2-3; 9 bases match TRBD2. The CDR3 covers 17 residues. CDR1 and CDR2 (germline): KGHSH, LQKENI. The V segment lost 3 bases and the J segment 6 bases; nucleotides outside the gene matches: 13.

By share, this clone ranks as medium-sized (0.01 to 0.1%). The chain links TRBV15 to TRBJ2-7; 12 nucleotides line up with TRBD2. With 0 bases clipped from V and 3 bases from J, the junction kept 9 bases outside the gene matches. Germline V CDR1 and CDR2: LNHNV, YYDKDF (reference sequence). The CDR3 covers 18 residues. The CDR3 DNA is TGTGCCACCAGCAGAGATAGACTGACTAGCGGGAGACTCTACGAGCAGTACTTC. Amino acid sequence: CATSRDRLTSGRLYEQYF.

The V and J genes are TRBV7-9 and TRBJ2-3; D remains ambiguous. Trimming removed 4 bases from V and 2 bases from J, with 10 bases in between. This CDR3 has 14 residues. From germline, CDR1 is SEHNR and CDR2 FQNEAQ (reference sequence). DNA of the CDR3: TGTGCCAGCAGCTCCCGGTGGGCCACAGATACGCAGTATTTT. Translating it yields CASSSRWATDTQYF.

The rearrangement uses TRBV28 and TRBJ2-5, with D tentatively TRBD2 (7 bases). Germline CDR1 reads MDHEN; CDR2 reads SYDVKM. V was trimmed by 2 bases and J by 5 bases, leaving 15 bases between them. The CDR3 extends over 15 amino acids. CDR3 region: CASSLSRGARETQYF. The CDR3 DNA reads as TGTGCCAGCAGTTTAAGTCGGGGGGCGCGGGAGACCCAGTACTTC.

This chain joins TRBV2 and TRBJ1-3, with D tentatively TRBD1 (6 bases). The CDR3 runs 15 residues. Trimming left V 4 bases short and J 5 bases short, with 15 bases between. The V gene's germline CDR1 is SNHLY and CDR2 FYNNEI. Here the CDR3 DNA reads TGTGCCAGCAGTGCCCGGACAGTGGCAAGAAACACCATATATTTT. Encoded protein: CASSARTVARNTIYF.

The V and J genes are TRBV5-4 and TRBJ2-5, with TRBD2 matching over 7 bases. This CDR3 is built from 13 residues. V dropped 4 bases and J dropped 2; count of bases not matched to a gene: 2. Germline CDR1 is SGHNT and CDR2 is YYREEE (reference sequence). CDR3 sequence: CASSRTSQETQYF. The CDR3 DNA sequence: TGTGCCAGCAGCAGGACTAGTCAAGAGACCCAGTACTTC.

The V gene is TRBV5-6, the J gene TRBJ2-2, with 9 bases matching TRBD1. Germline CDR1 is SGHDT and CDR2 is YYEEEE. Trimming at V came to 5 bases and at J to 6 bases, leaving 8 bases not matched to a gene. CDR3 length equals 15 residues. CDR3 in amino acids: CASSTGTGMAGELFF. The DNA of the CDR3 is TGTGCCAGCAGTACCGGGACAGGGATGGCCGGGGAGCTGTTTTTT.

This clone was recorded only once. The chain joins TRBV29-1 to TRBJ1-5; 8 positions agree with TRBD1. Unmatched junction bases numbered 5, after V lost 3 bases and J lost 4 bases. The CDR3 has 14 residues. In germline, CDR1 is SQVTM, CDR2 ANQGSEA. In DNA form, the CDR3 reads TGCAGCGTTGAGGTACAGGGGGAGAATCAGCCCCAGCATTTT. Protein sequence: CSVEVQGENQPQHF.

The chain carries TRBV2 and TRBJ2-3, with 7 nucleotides matching TRBD2. V lost 8 bases, J lost 8 bases, and 10 bases stayed unmatched. The germline V gene has CDR1 SNHLY and CDR2 FYNNEI. The CDR3 consists of 13 residues. CDR3 in amino acids: CASGQGEGGTQYF. The CDR3 coding sequence is TGTGCCAGCGGACAAGGGGAGGGCGGTACGCAGTATTTT. The full variable domain, its missing parts supplied by reference TRBV2 and TRBJ2-3, is EPEVTQTPSHQVTQMGQEVILRCVPISNHLYFYWYRQILGQKVEFLVSFYNNEISEKSEIFDDQFSVERPDGSNFTLKIRSTKLEDSAMYFCASGQGEGGTQYFGPGTRLTVL.

The rearrangement links TRBV5-4 to TRBJ2-5; 7 bases map to TRBD1. The trim removed 4 bases at V and 5 bases at J, leaving 14 bases unmatched. The CDR3 has 16 residues. Germline assignment: CDR1 SGHNT and CDR2 YYREEE (reference sequence). The CDR3 sequence is CASSRTTQGSRETQYF. CDR3 DNA: TGTGCCAGCAGCCGTACGACACAGGGGAGCCGCGAGACCCAGTACTTC.

This chain connects TRBV2 to TRBJ1-6, with D possibly TRBD1 on 5 matching bases. The V gene lost 8 bases and the J gene lost 1 base, with 9 bases spanning the gap. The CDR3 contains 14 residues. The V gene's germline CDR1 is SNHLY and CDR2 FYNNEI. CDR3 protein: CASAYRSYNSPLHF. The CDR3 DNA is TGTGCCAGCGCTTACAGGTCCTATAATTCACCCCTCCACTTT.

The chain couples TRBV14 to TRBJ1-1, with a weak D call TRBD1 (5 bases). Trimming pared 1 base from V and 5 bases from J, leaving 8 bases between. The CDR3 has 13 amino acids. CDR1 SGHDN and CDR2 FVKESK come from the germline V gene. CDR3 bases: TGTGCCAGCAGCCAAGTCCCAGGGACTGAAGCTTTCTTT. It codes for CASSQVPGTEAFF.

The rearrangement uses TRBV3-1 (or the pseudogene TRBV3-2) and TRBJ1-5; 12 positions match TRBD1. CDR3 length: 16 residues. From germline, CDR1 is LGHDT and CDR2 YNNKEL (reference sequence). The trim removed 4 bases at V and 4 bases at J, leaving 5 bases unmatched. CDR3 loop: CASSPGTGGENQPQHF. The CDR3, as DNA: TGTGCCAGCAGCCCCGGGACAGGGGGCGAAAATCAGCCCCAGCATTTT.

The V gene is TRBV24-1, the J gene TRBJ1-4; 8 nucleotides agree with TRBD1. V lost 3 bases, J lost 7 bases, and 6 bases stayed unmatched. CDR1 and CDR2 from the germline V gene are KGHDR and SFDVKD. The CDR3 has 15 residues. CDR3 sequence: CATSDHTGTGEKLFF. CDR3 DNA sequence: TGTGCCACCAGTGATCATACCGGGACAGGTGAAAAACTGTTTTTT.

The rearrangement joins TRBV18 to TRBJ2-5; TRBD1 matches at 9 bases. This CDR3 has 13 amino acids. Germline V gene lookup returns CDR1 KGHSH and CDR2 LQKENI. The J segment lost 5 bases and the V segment lost 6 bases, leaving 4 bases of the junction unmatched. The CDR3 nucleotides are TGTGCCAGCTCCCTCGGACAGGGGGAGACCCAGTACTTC. It codes for CASSLGQGETQYF.

This chain joins TRBV14 and TRBJ2-3, with 7 bases aligning to TRBD1. Germline V lookup: CDR1 SGHDN, CDR2 FVKESK. The CDR3 is made up of 15 amino acids. V shed 4 bases, J shed 2 bases, and the junction held 6 bases outside the gene matches. CDR3 protein: CASSPWDRYTDTQYF. The CDR3 coding sequence is TGTGCCAGCAGCCCTTGGGACAGATACACAGATACGCAGTATTTT.

The chain couples TRBV7-8 to TRBJ2-1; 9 bases match TRBD2. V was clipped by 1 base and J by 10 bases; unmatched bases: 11. This CDR3 has 16 residues. Germline CDR1 SGHVS, CDR2 FQNEAQ. The CDR3 nucleotides are TGTGCCAGCAGCTTAGACCGACTAGCGGAAGTCGACGAGCAGTTCTTC. It yields the protein CASSLDRLAEVDEQFF.

The V call is TRBV16, the J call TRBJ2-1; 11 positions match TRBD2. This CDR3 has 16 residues. V was clipped by 4 bases and J by 10 bases; unmatched bases: 12. CDR1 and CDR2 (germline): KGHSY, FQNENV. The CDR3, as DNA: TGTGCCAGCAGCCTCCCCGCGGTAGCGGGGGGGTTAGAGCAGTTCTTC. Protein product: CASSLPAVAGGLEQFF.

Only one count was recorded for this clone. The rearrangement joins TRBV10-3 to TRBJ2-7; D gene uncertain. The CDR3 sequence is 15 residues long. V lost 2 bases and J lost 0, with 11 bases in between. Germline-derived CDR1 and CDR2 are ENHRY and SYGVKD. The CDR3 region is CAISEPFNPSYEQYF. CDR3 nucleotide sequence: TGTGCCATCAGTGAGCCGTTTAATCCCTCCTACGAGCAGTACTTC.